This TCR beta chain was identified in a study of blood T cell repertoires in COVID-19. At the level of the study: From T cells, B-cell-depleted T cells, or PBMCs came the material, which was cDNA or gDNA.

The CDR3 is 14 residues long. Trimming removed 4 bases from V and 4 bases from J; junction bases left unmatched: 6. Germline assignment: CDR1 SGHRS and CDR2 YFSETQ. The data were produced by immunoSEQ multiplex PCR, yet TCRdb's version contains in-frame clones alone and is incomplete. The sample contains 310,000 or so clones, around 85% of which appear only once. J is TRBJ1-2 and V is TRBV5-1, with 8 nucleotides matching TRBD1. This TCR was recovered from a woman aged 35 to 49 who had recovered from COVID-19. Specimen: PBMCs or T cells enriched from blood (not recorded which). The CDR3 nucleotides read TGCGCCAGCAGCCCGACAGGGGACTCCTATGGCTACACCTTC. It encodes CASSPTGDSYGYTF.